Each of the 16 T cell receptor beta chains below was sequenced from the same sample in a study of human T cells and chemical hapten exposure. From the RACE reads, TCRdb called clonotypes with MiXCR, one entry per CDR3 protein. This table has approximately 180,000 distinct CDR3 sequences, approximately 29% appearing once. Indicated time point: pre-sensitization, week 0. The treatment here: therapeutic diphenylcyclopropenone sensitization with weekly scalp DPC. This material consisted of whole blood, taken in connection with sensitization to the hapten diphenylcyclopropenone (DPC). These receptor sequences come from a woman aged 25-40 years with alopecia areata. Some clones in this sample may be carry-over from other donors' samples.

Concerning this clonotype: With a much larger clone just one base away, this may be a read error. This chain links TRBV12-5 with TRBJ2-2; the match to TRBD2 covers 7 bases. Germline CDR1 LGHNT, CDR2 FRNRAP. The CDR3 has 15 amino acids. The V segment lost 4 bases and the J segment 3 bases; nucleotides outside the gene matches: 5. The CDR3 region is CASGSGGLDTGELFF. CDR3 in DNA: TGTGCTAGTGGTTCGGGGGGTCTAGACACCGGGGAGCTGTTTTTT.

The chain couples TRBV7-2 to TRBJ2-5; unclear D gene. Trimming cost V 0 bases and J 1 base, with 3 bases left between them. Germline CDR1 reads SGHTA; CDR2 reads FQGNSA. This CDR3 region has 13 residues. In DNA, the CDR3 is TGTGCCAGCAGCTTAGCTTTCCAAGAGACCCAGTACTTC. Amino acids: CASSLAFQETQYF.

The rearrangement uses TRBV7-9 and TRBJ2-3; 8 bases are shared with TRBD1. V was pared by 5 bases and J by 7 bases, with 8 bases of the junction left unmatched. Germline V gives CDR1 SEHNR, CDR2 FQNEAQ (reference sequence). CDR3 length: 14 amino acids. The DNA for the CDR3 is TGTGCCAGCAGCCCGACAGGGGTTGTAAATACGCAGTATTTT. This codes for CASSPTGVVNTQYF.

This clonotype was detected a few times. The rearrangement links TRBV29-1 to TRBJ2-5, with 16 bases lining up with TRBD2. In germline, CDR1 is SQVTM, CDR2 ANQGSEA. The V segment lost 6 bases and the J segment 1 base; nucleotides outside the gene matches: 5. This CDR3 has 16 amino acids. The chain's CDR3 is CSVDGTSGRAQETQYF. CDR3 DNA: TGCAGCGTAGACGGGACTAGCGGGAGGGCCCAAGAGACCCAGTACTTC.

The table lists this clonotype with many counts. The chain recombines TRBV9 with TRBJ2-1; 9 positions agree with TRBD1. CDR1 is SGDLS, CDR2 YYNGEE, per germline. This CDR3 has 15 residues. The junction had 3 bases not matched to a gene; V was cut back by 1 base and J by 4 bases. The DNA of the CDR3 is TGTGCCAGCAGCGTAACAGGGGGCATGTACAATGAGCAGTTCTTC. Amino acid sequence: CASSVTGGMYNEQFF.

As to this clonotype: A much larger clone is a single base away; this may be a read error. The chain employs TRBV3-1 and TRBJ2-5; tentative D call: TRBD2 (5 bases). Per the germline V gene, CDR1 is LGHDT and CDR2 is YNNKEL (reference sequence). This CDR3 has 14 amino acids. CDR3 residues: CTSSQDSVQETQYF. The CDR3 coding sequence is TGTACCAGCAGCCAAGATAGCGTACAAGAGACCCAGTACTTC.

A few counts support this clonotype. The genes are TRBV29-1 and TRBJ2-2; D ambiguous. The V gene lost 7 bases and the J gene lost 1 base, with 7 bases spanning the gap. Germline CDR1 SQVTM, CDR2 ANQGSEA. This CDR3 is built from 12 residues. For the CDR3, the DNA is TGCAGCGCTCTCAAGAACACCGGGGAGCTGTTTTTT. Amino acids: CSALKNTGELFF.

The V gene is TRBV29-1, the J gene TRBJ2-3; D gene ambiguous. V lost 7 bases to trimming and J lost 4 bases, with 12 bases between them. The CDR3 runs 12 residues. Germline V lookup: CDR1 SQVTM, CDR2 ANQGSEA. The CDR3 protein is CSAGRTADTQYF. The DNA for the CDR3 is TGCAGCGCCGGCCGGACGGCAGATACGCAGTATTTT.

The V gene is TRBV4-3, the J gene TRBJ2-3; the match to TRBD1 covers 7 bases. CDR3 length equals 15 residues. Germline V gives CDR1 LGHNA, CDR2 YSLEER. Losses at the gene ends were 6 bases for V and 0 bases for J; bases not matched to a gene: 6. CDR3 region: CASRGTAYSTDTQYF. DNA of the CDR3: TGCGCCAGCAGAGGGACAGCCTATAGCACAGATACGCAGTATTTT.

V usage is TRBV14 and J usage is TRBJ2-2, with unresolved D. From germline, CDR1 is SGHDN and CDR2 FVKESK. The CDR3 has 19 residues. V shed 1 base and J shed 1 base, with 19 bases lying between them. The CDR3, as DNA: TGTGCCAGCAGCCAAGCTTTACGGGTCGGAATCTTGAACACCGGGGAGCTGTTTTTT. This sequence encodes CASSQALRVGILNTGELFF.

This clonotype was observed a few times. CDR3 loop: CSVEPTGATEAFF. For the CDR3, the DNA is TGCAGCGTTGAACCAACAGGGGCCACTGAAGCTTTCTTT. The chain employs TRBV29-1 and TRBJ1-1; 7 bases map to TRBD1. Germline-derived CDR1 and CDR2 are SQVTM and ANQGSEA. V lost 2 bases to trimming and J lost 4 bases; unmatched junction nucleotides: 4. There are 13 residues in the CDR3.

The sample holds a few counts of this clonotype. This sequence joins TRBV29-1 and TRBJ1-2; unclear D gene. The V and J ends lost 5 bases and 4 bases respectively, with 11 bases between them. Germline V gene data show CDR1 as SQVTM and CDR2 as ANQGSEA. This CDR3 comprises 12 residues. This chain's CDR3 is CSVKEQLYGYTF. CDR3 nucleotide sequence: TGCAGCGTTAAGGAGCAACTCTATGGCTACACCTTC.

The chain links TRBV20-1 to TRBJ2-1; TRBD2 agrees at 9 bases. Trimming removed 6 bases from V and 1 base from J; junction bases left unmatched: 13. The CDR3 covers 17 residues. The germline V gene encodes CDR1 DFQATT and CDR2 SNEGSKA (reference sequence). The CDR3 here is CSATVAGVVLSYNEQFF. CDR3 bases: TGCAGTGCGACGGTAGCGGGAGTTGTGTTGTCCTACAATGAGCAGTTCTTC.

V gene TRBV4-3 combines with J gene TRBJ2-7; 9 nucleotides agree with TRBD2. Germline V CDR1 and CDR2: LGHNA, YSLEER. The length of the CDR3 is 14 residues. V gave up 4 bases and J gave up 2 bases; unmatched junction bases: 3. CDR3 DNA sequence: TGCGCCAGCAGCCCAGCGGGGGGCGCCTACGAGCAGTACTTC. Its protein product is CASSPAGGAYEQYF.

This clonotype was seen a single time. The chain links TRBV20-1 to TRBJ2-4; 10 bases agree with TRBD1. Germline trimming cut 6 bases from V and 0 bases from J; bases unmatched to any gene: 2. The CDR3 loop spans 14 amino acids. The germline V gene has CDR1 DFQATT and CDR2 SNEGSKA (reference sequence). CDR3 protein: CSAGDRGAKNIQYF. In DNA, the CDR3 is TGCAGTGCAGGGGACAGGGGAGCCAAAAACATTCAGTACTTC.

This clonotype was seen ten or more times. The chain is built from TRBV16 and TRBJ1-2; D is ambiguous. V lost 0 bases and J lost 7, with 12 bases in between. CDR1 KGHSY and CDR2 FQNENV come from the germline V gene. The CDR3 loop spans 14 amino acids. The CDR3: CASSQSTGNGGYTF. DNA of the CDR3: TGTGCCAGCAGCCAATCGACCGGGAATGGTGGCTACACCTTC.